The sequence of this T cell receptor (beta chain) was determined in a study of T cells in Graves' hyperthyroidism and ophthalmopathy. Turning to the study itself: The initial diagnosis was the point when peripheral blood was collected, ahead of any treatment. Notes on the study in general: Appearing also in blood were most of the thyroid clonotypes expanded above 0.001.

Patients with uncontrolled infections, other autoimmune diseases, pregnancy or lactation were excluded. As concerns this clonotype: The antigen is unknown.

This CDR3 has 13 residues. Germline CDR1 reads MNHEY; CDR2 reads SMNVEV (reference sequence). V lost 3 bases to trimming and J lost 9 bases; unmatched junction nucleotides: 5. TCR beta CDR3 region amplification was performed from RNA transcripts. Carried out on the TCR CDR3, a first-round RT-PCR used the HTBI primer set. MiXCR, applied by TCRdb to the multiplex PCR reads, yields one record per CDR3 protein. The data show around 600,000 distinct CDR3 sequences, around 13% seen once. The TCR was taken from a woman aged 45-65 years with Graves' ophthalmopathy. The V gene is TRBV27, the J gene TRBJ1-5; 7 nucleotides line up with TRBD1. What was sequenced was blood. CDR3 nucleotide sequence: TGTGCCAGCAGTTTGGAACAGGGGCGGCCCCAGCATTTT. It codes for CASSLEQGRPQHF.